This T cell receptor (beta chain) came from a study of CD4+ T cells in melanoma. Assay used: immunoSEQ multiplex PCR; TCRdb lists only in-frame clones, some missing. The table shows about 140,000 clones, with about 90% occurring only once. Germline values: CDR1 SGHTA, CDR2 FQGTGA. The CDR3 sequence is 13 residues long. Trimming stripped 2 bases from V and 7 bases from J, with 9 bases between. Concerning this clone itself: The antigen is unknown.

Findings and limits, study-wide: Reportedly, melanoma neoantigen-specific CD4+ T cells showed varied differentiation states. A reported correlation linked neoantigen-specific CD4+ T cells to CD8+, macrophage and B cell function.

The V call is TRBV7-3, the J call TRBJ2-1; D not resolved. The receptor was isolated from a human donor with melanoma. DNA for the CDR3: TGTGCCAGCAGCTTAGGGTCCGTGAATGAGCAGTTCTTC. This codes for CASSLGSVNEQFF.